This TCR beta chain was sequenced in a study of cytomegalovirus exposure and HLA in healthy donors (dated by TCRdb to about 2017). Regarding the research as a whole: In an earlier analysis of about 560 of the donors, approximately 260 Gb of sequence data and 100 million or so unique TCR beta sequences from some 170 million T cells were reported. The study was designed to test whether signatures of past pathogen exposure could be identified by cataloging public T cell receptors. Donor age, sex, ethnicity and CMV serostatus were collected together with the repertoire data. The genetic ancestry cluster associated with self-reported Caucasian donors included over 80% of the approximately 400 genotyped donors. All discovery cohort repertoires had been generated using a single sequencing platform. A later genetic analysis took genome-wide SNP genotypes for about 65% of the roughly 670 donors and used that subset as a discovery cohort. HLA typing covered class I and class II loci at four-digit resolution. Rather than using new phenotypic data, the later analysis identified candidate immune exposures from TCR beta sequences and from how often those sequences occurred across donors. To predict cytomegalovirus infection status, the study brought together high-throughput TCR immunosequencing, statistical association of individual TCRs with disease status, and machine learning. A separate validation cohort of approximately 130 different subjects was used in addition to the 666-subject first cohort. An earlier analysis of about 600 of the donors used high-throughput TCR beta sequencing to judge whether each TCR beta V gene segment behaved as functional or pseudogenic. The study profiled the T cell repertoires of some 610 subjects by immunosequencing and related them to cytomegalovirus serostatus. Typing coverage varied by locus: about 620-630 donors for A, B, C, DRB1 and DQB1; approximately 560 for DQA1; 606 for DPA1; 450 to 480 for DPB1. About 320 gigabases of sequencing data and tens of millions of unique TCR sequences were included in an early release covering roughly 600 HLA-typed donors. On average, roughly 250,000 unique TCR beta nucleotide sequences were sequenced per donor among some 430 genotyped donors of the cohort, with about 19% of those sequences being non-productive. A later analysis re-analyzed previously published TCR beta repertoires from several hundred donors and added high-resolution HLA genotyping to study TCR occurrence patterns. Roughly 5 DR-DQ haplotypes were handled as single units for association and clustering, since linkage in the cohort was strong.

Via the germline V gene (reference sequence), CDR1 is GTSNPN and CDR2 SVGIG. The CDR3 runs 13 residues from the cysteine to the phenylalanine. Kept here is only the CDR3 DNA, which spans 39 bases and is read in frame from base 1. The V and J ends are trimmed by 2 bases and 7 bases, leaving 11 bases between them. The cohort comprised 550 to 700 healthy bone marrow donors. All cohort members were sampled while nominally healthy, although unrecorded immune exposures were likely present. The donor tested CMV seropositive and was one of the 289 seropositive cohort members. A peripheral blood sample was collected from each donor, and TCR beta sequencing was performed on peripheral blood mononuclear cells. Genomic DNA was extracted from the blood cell samples with the Qiagen DNeasy Blood Extraction Kit. Points the paper makes about the study in general: It was suggested by the authors that the approach could potentially be generalized to other disease states and immunological phenotypes. In vitro tests confirmed that a few of the cytomegalovirus-associated TCR beta chains recognize cytomegalovirus antigens. A total of 150 to 200 TCR beta chains were listed by the study as associated with cytomegalovirus. According to a later analysis, parvovirus B19, influenza, CMV and Epstein-Barr virus appeared linked to several top co-occurrence clusters. In an earlier analysis of 587 of the donors, most TCR beta V segments appeared in productive rearrangements about 87% or about 30% of the time, broadly matching IMGT annotations. Most TCR sequences were seen in very few donors, while some public TCRs were found in many individuals. A later genetic analysis reported fewer N-insertions in productive TCRs among donors in an Asian-associated ancestry cluster than the roughly 670-donor mean. The sequencing pipeline was judged likely to have produced a cluster of highly shared sequence variants as a technical artifact. Correlated functional status among segregating V segments might reflect linkage disequilibrium, but an unknown experimental factor could not be ruled out. A further reported finding was that TCR beta sequences accurately predicted the HLA-A and HLA-B alleles for most subjects in the first cohort. For the cohort, immune exposure information was limited to CMV serostatus. In this cohort, only TCR beta chains were sequenced, and detectable features were limited by the absence of alpha or paired-chain data. A later analysis found that most CMV-associated TCR beta chains appeared HLA-restricted, with HLA associations seemingly driven largely by CMV exposure. The classifier was reported to diagnose cytomegalovirus status with high specificity and sensitivity in both the original and validation cohorts. When HLA alleles, especially DR and DQ, strongly co-occurred, TCR associations were difficult to assign to individual alleles. Because counts were too low, fewer than 20 rarely observed V segments, including chromosome 9 orphons, were excluded from the earlier analysis of some 540 of the donors. Because HLA typing was missing for some donors at each locus, association tests included only the typed subset. V-gene and J-gene trimming of TCR beta chains was associated with a missense DCLRE1C variant in a later genetic analysis, and the association was replicated in an independent cohort. In a later analysis, the rate of TCR association differed among HLA loci, with DRB1 alleles having the most associated TCRs and HLA-C alleles having the fewest. Presence/absence analyses assumed roughly uniform sequencing depth across donors, an assumption that may not hold. The 87-base-pair reads could not distinguish some IMGT-functional V segments, including TRBV6-2 and TRBV6-3, so those segments were excluded. A later analysis found that HLA-associated TCR beta chains were more clonally expanded and had lower generation probabilities than equally common non-associated chains. A later analysis associated 17,000 or so TCR beta sequences with specific HLA alleles at a false discovery rate of 0.05.

The method was the immunoSEQ multiplex PCR assay. For the multiplex PCR, a mixture combining 60 forward primers for TCR Vbeta segments and 13 reverse primers for TCR Jbeta segments was used. The CDR3 region of rearranged TCR beta genes was amplified from genomic DNA with a multiplex PCR assay. The Illumina HiSeq System was used to sequence the amplified TCR beta libraries as 87-base-pair reads. The authors processed their data as follows. A later analysis counted tens of millions of unique TCR beta chains across the 640 or so repertoires, and 9.5 million to 11 million of these chains were shared by at least two donors. A nearest-neighbor algorithm error-corrected the raw reads and collapsed the reads into unique sequences, merging closely related sequences to remove PCR and sequencing errors. Alignment of CDR3 sequences to IMGT reference sequences was used to assign V, D and J gene segments. For a sequence to be retained, at least a six-nucleotide match to both a V gene segment and a J gene segment was required. Rearrangements were called productive when the CDR3 lacked stop codons and stayed in frame with V and J; all others were non-productive. Following IMGT convention, CDR3 was defined as the stretch from the second conserved V-encoded cysteine up to the conserved J-encoded phenylalanine. In an earlier analysis of more than 550 of the donors, sequences lacking an unambiguous match to a single V gene segment were excluded. In an earlier analysis of 587 of the donors, V segments were called functional above 56.7% productive rearrangements and were called segregating when the between-donor standard deviation exceeded 5%. To diagnose cytomegalovirus status from the catalog of TCR beta chain sequences, a statistical classification framework was built. In a later analysis, V and J genes were assigned by comparing TCR nucleotide sequences against IMGT/GENE-DB human TR gene sequences. A later analysis assigned CDR3 sequences and most-parsimonious VDJ recombination scenarios with the TCRdist pipeline. In a later analysis, every TCR beta chain was defined by the combination of its CDR3 amino acid sequence and its V-gene family, and reads without a unique V-gene family were dropped. As a way to deal with suspected cross-contamination and a sequencing artifact, a later analysis dropped roughly 620 nucleotide sequences that were highly shared and had low generation probability. In a later analysis, a clonal expansion index for each public chain was calculated from normalized within-repertoire ranks of inferred template counts. Generation probabilities in a later analysis came from a VDJ recombination model fitted to out-of-frame rearrangements, and those results were checked against IGoR. In a later analysis, hypergeometric tests were used to score TCR-TCR, TCR-HLA and TCR-CMV co-occurrence, with a repertoire-size bias correction applied to TCR pairs. To estimate false discovery rates, a later analysis permuted the HLA or CMV assignments 20 times. In a later analysis, co-occurring TCRs were grouped using DBSCAN, and TCRdist sequence similarity was added for clustering within HLA-allele-positive subsets. For co-occurrence clustering, repertoires with fewer than 30,000 or more than 120,000 public chains were excluded, along with several repertoires with anomalous nucleotide sharing. TCRdb mirrors the immuneACCESS table, restricted to in-frame sequences. Some clones are absent from its copies; in checked studies, under half trace to an unresolved V gene, and the reason for the others is unknown. That table gives V, J and clone size, and the DNA gave D and trimming. The sample contains some 200,000 clones, roughly 80% of them found a single time. The top ten clones comprise more than 6% of the sample.

Turning to this clone: There is no known antigen for this receptor. No quality values exist for individual bases; no much larger clone is one base distant.

This chain joins TRBV30 to TRBJ1-4; D gene: possibly TRBD1, on 6 matching bases. The sequence came from a man aged 40-49 years in good health and CMV-seropositive. What was sequenced was PBMCs. The CDR3 loop reads CAWSRAGVEKLFF. The DNA sequence is given as TGTGCCTGGAGTCGGGCAGGGGTTGAAAAACTGTTTTTT.